This passage covers 26 T cell receptor delta chains from one sample sequenced in a study of Vδ1+ human thymocytes (dated by TCRdb to the late 2010s). What the study reported, not specific to this receptor: The thymic TRG and TRD repertoires appeared highly polyclonal, with Gaussian CDR3 length distributions, in contrast to the oligoclonal repertoires of peripheral blood.

Antigens for these TCRs are unknown. The listed sequencing device is Illumina MiSeq. RNA was isolated using the RNeasy mini kit, and reverse transcription was performed with Superscript III. To generate the CDR3 amplicons, a multiplex PCR was run using pooled V-gene forward primers together with a constant-region reverse primer that carried Illumina adaptor overhangs. TCRdb reprocessed the public reads with the caller CATT; rows with the same DNA were merged afterwards. The sample profile shows approximately 19,000 delta-chain clones; approximately 8.8% of them were found once. Jointly, the top ten make up 0.8% to 1% of the sample. The sequenced material came from Vdelta1+ gamma-delta thymocytes from the thymus. Reading the label with the study, this specimen's cell subset or site is: FACS-sorted CD3+ TCRalphabeta- TCRVdelta1+ TCRVdelta2- thymocytes. The receptors here all came from a child under two years old who had congenital heart surgery.

This clone was picked up a small number of times. The chain combines TRDV2 with TRDJ1; the D is unclear. This CDR3 has 12 residues. Germline CDR1 is GEAIGNYY and CDR2 is EKD. Trimming took 3 bases from V and 9 from J, leaving 13 bases between them. CDR3 sequence: CACDAPEPELIF. The CDR3 nucleotides are TGTGCCTGTGACGCTCCGGAACCCGAACTCATCTTT.

V usage is TRDV1 and J usage is TRDJ1; 13 bases line up with TRDD3. CDR3 length: 19 amino acids. Germline loops: CDR1 TSWWSYY, CDR2 QGS. Trimming took 2 bases from V and 4 from J; bases not matched to a gene: 13. CDR3 region: CALGESSGYWGIRYDKLIF. CDR3 sequence (DNA): TGTGCTCTTGGGGAATCTTCCGGATACTGGGGGATACGCTACGATAAACTCATCTTT.

The chain couples TRDV1 to TRDJ1; 7 bases fit TRDD3. Germline V lookup: CDR1 TSWWSYY, CDR2 QGS. J was trimmed by 5 bases and V by 2 bases; bases with no gene match: 20. The CDR3 length is 19 residues. DNA of the CDR3: TGTGCTCTTGGGGAAGGTTGTGATGGTGCTCGGGGGATGACTGATAAACTCATCTTT. Residues: CALGEGCDGARGMTDKLIF.

This clone was seen only a few times. The rearrangement links TRDV1 to TRDJ1; 9 bases are a match to TRDD3. V trimming: 2 bases; J trimming: 0 bases; junction bases outside the gene matches: 7. The CDR3 contains 17 residues. CDR1 is TSWWSYY and CDR2 is QGS in the germline V gene. The CDR3 here is CALGESMMGDNTDKLIF. The DNA of the CDR3 is TGTGCTCTTGGGGAATCGATGATGGGGGATAACACCGATAAACTCATCTTT.

V usage is TRDV1 and J usage is TRDJ1; 11 positions agree with TRDD3. The J gene, missing from TCRdb, was assigned here through DNA to germline matching. After removal of 3 bases from V and 4 bases from J, the junction contained 22 bases not matched to a gene. The CDR3 is 21 amino acids. Germline-derived CDR1 and CDR2 are TSWWSYY and QGS. The CDR3 reads CALGDRPSYGGYASWGDKLIF. In nucleotides, the CDR3 is TGTGCTCTTGGGGACCGGCCTTCCTATGGGGGATACGCCTCCTGGGGCGATAAACTCATCTTT.

Remarks on this clone: The junction and the germline gene differ at one end; a read error may be behind it. V usage is TRDV1 and J usage is TRDJ1; TRDD3 aligns across 8 bases. Germline values: CDR1 TSWWSYY, CDR2 QGS. The CDR3 has 23 residues. CDR3 amino acids: CALGDDLGLCGNTGGHNTDKLIF. DNA for the CDR3: TGCGCTCTTGGGGACGACTTGGGGCTATGTGGCAATACTGGGGGTCACAACACCGATAAACTCATCTTT.

The gene calls are TRDV1 and TRDJ1; weak D call: TRDD3 (5 bases). The CDR3 has 18 residues. Germline-derived CDR1 and CDR2 are TSWWSYY and QGS. V was shortened by 7 bases and J by 2 bases, with 26 bases between the two germline ends. The CDR3 DNA reads as TGTGCTCTTGCAACGGGGTCGGGGACTATGGGGACTACCGATAAACTCATCTTT. It is translated as CALATGSGTMGTTDKLIF.

The chain links TRDV1 to TRDJ1, with a possible D match to TRDD3 (6 bases). V shed 0 bases and J shed 0 bases, with 32 bases lying between them. There are 23 residues in the CDR3. Germline V gives CDR1 TSWWSYY, CDR2 QGS. CDR3 DNA sequence: TGTGCTCTTGGGGAACTACTCGCCCCACATGGGGATGCTATGCCGATCTACACCGATAAACTCATCTTT. Encoded protein: CALGELLAPHGDAMPIYTDKLIF.

The chain combines TRDV2 with TRDJ1; TRDD3 matches at 7 bases. TCRdb leaves out the J gene; it was filled in here by matching the DNA to germline. The germline V gene has CDR1 GEAIGNYY and CDR2 EKD. V lost 4 bases and J lost 0; bases outside the gene matches: 25. The CDR3 is made up of 21 amino acids. The chain's CDR3 is CACEDVPGGGMGDLYTDKLIF. CDR3 in DNA: TGTGCCTGTGAAGACGTTCCGGGCGGAGGGATGGGGGACTTGTACACCGATAAACTCATCTTT.

Only a few counts were recorded for this clone. The V and J genes are TRDV1 and TRDJ1; TRDD3 matches 9 bases. Germline V gene sequence: CDR1 TSWWSYY, CDR2 QGS. With 2 bases clipped from V and 0 bases from J, the junction kept 10 bases outside the gene matches. The CDR3 is made up of 18 amino acids. CDR3 region: CALGEVSYDWGNTDKLIF. The CDR3 nucleotides are TGTGCTCTTGGGGAAGTTTCCTACGACTGGGGGAACACCGATAAACTCATCTTT.

The rearrangement uses TRDV1 and TRDJ1; 8 bases agree with TRDD3. The germline gives CDR1 TSWWSYY, CDR2 QGS. V was clipped by 4 bases and J by 0 bases; unmatched bases: 25. This CDR3 comprises 22 residues. CDR3 coding DNA: TGTGCTCTTGGGGCACTGAGGCCTAGCACTCTCCTACTGGGGGTCTACACCGATAAACTCATCTTT. As protein: CALGALRPSTLLLGVYTDKLIF.

Turning to this clone: In the same sample, other DNA sequences code for this CDR3. The chain employs TRDV1 and TRDJ1; 7 nucleotides agree with TRDD3. This CDR3 is 19 amino acids long. V lost 0 bases, J lost 0 bases, and 13 bases stayed unmatched. Germline loops: CDR1 TSWWSYY, CDR2 QGS. The CDR3 DNA follows: TGTGCTCTTGGGGAACTAGTTTTCTTCTACTGGGGCTACACCGATAAACTCATCTTT. Protein: CALGELVFFYWGYTDKLIF.

The rearrangement uses TRDV2 and TRDJ1; D not resolved. In germline, CDR1 is GEAIGNYY, CDR2 EKD. CDR3 length: 19 residues. V was trimmed by 1 base and J by 0 bases, leaving 23 bases between them. CDR3 nucleotides: TGTGCCTGTGACACGATCTCGCTGTGGACCGACCGGTACACCGATAAACTCATCTTT. It codes for CACDTISLWTDRYTDKLIF.

This clone was found a few times. The chain combines TRDV2 with TRDJ1; 11 bases are shared with TRDD3. The CDR3 covers 21 residues. Germline V lookup: CDR1 GEAIGNYY, CDR2 EKD. V dropped 2 bases and J dropped 0; count of bases not matched to a gene: 19. CDR3 nucleotides: TGTGCCTGTGACAACCTTCCCCTCGTACTGGGGGATATGGCGTACACCGATAAACTCATCTTT. Residues: CACDNLPLVLGDMAYTDKLIF.

In this sample, this clone turned up a few times. The rearrangement uses TRDV1 and TRDJ1; perhaps TRDD3 as D (6 bases). CDR3 length: 18 amino acids. Germline values: CDR1 TSWWSYY, CDR2 QGS. The V and J ends lost 1 base and 0 bases respectively, with 18 bases between them. The CDR3, as DNA: TGTGCTCTTGGGGAACGTTCGGGGGGGAACCAGTACACCGATAAACTCATCTTT. Its protein is CALGERSGGNQYTDKLIF.

In this sample, this clone turned up a few times. The chain couples TRDV1 to TRDJ1, with a tentative D call TRDD3 (6 bases). Trimming pared 1 base from V and 0 bases from J, leaving 33 bases between. Germline CDR1 is TSWWSYY and CDR2 is QGS. The CDR3 has 23 amino acids. CDR3 protein: CALGERGANPGIPRRVYTDKLIF. In DNA form, the CDR3 reads TGTGCTCTTGGGGAACGGGGAGCTAACCCGGGGATCCCCCGAAGGGTGTACACCGATAAACTCATCTTT.

The chain joins TRDV1 to TRDJ1, with TRDD3 identical over 8 bases. CDR3 length: 19 amino acids. Germline trimming cut 3 bases from V and 0 bases from J; bases unmatched to any gene: 15. Germline V lookup: CDR1 TSWWSYY, CDR2 QGS. The DNA of the CDR3 is TGTGCTCTTGGGGAGAGAGGAGGTTCCCCACTGGGGGACACCGATAAACTCATCTTT. Protein: CALGERGGSPLGDTDKLIF.

This clone was detected only a few times. The chain has TRDV1 and TRDJ1; perhaps TRDD2 as D (5 bases). V lost 2 bases and J 7 bases, leaving 26 bases between the germline ends. The CDR3 is made up of 18 amino acids. Germline lookup yields CDR1 TSWWSYY and CDR2 QGS. The chain's CDR3 is CALGEGGPTSCGAGKLIF. As DNA, the CDR3 is TGTGCTCTTGGGGAAGGCGGCCCTACATCGTGCGGGGCTGGTAAACTCATCTTT.

With regard to this clone: Its ends do not fully match the called genes, so a read error is possible. J is TRDJ1 and V is TRDV1, with no clear D. The CDR3 length is 15 residues. In germline, CDR1 is TSWWSYY, CDR2 QGS. The CDR3 sequence is CALGEPILYTDRLIF. The CDR3 bases are TGTGCTCTTGGGGAACCTATCCTCTACACCGATAGACTCATCTTT.

The gene calls are TRDV1 and TRDJ1, with D maybe TRDD3 (5 bases). The CDR3 length is 18 residues. Between the trimmed V and J ends, which lost 0 bases and 1 base, there was a span of 18 bases. Germline lookup yields CDR1 TSWWSYY and CDR2 QGS. Written as DNA, the CDR3 is TGTGCTCTTGGGGAACTTGGCGCCCAGATCGGGGGCACCGATAAACTCATCTTT. Protein product: CALGELGAQIGGTDKLIF.

This clone showed up just a few times. The gene calls are TRDV1 and TRDJ1; D perhaps matches TRDD3 (6 bases). The CDR3 covers 19 residues. The germline CDR1 and CDR2 sequences are TSWWSYY and QGS. Trimming cost V 1 base and J 0 bases, with 21 bases left between them. The CDR3 bases are TGTGCTCTTGGGGAACCTCTCTTCGGTGGGGATGGGAACACCGATAAACTCATCTTT. It encodes CALGEPLFGGDGNTDKLIF.

This clone was detected a few times. The chain has TRDV1 and TRDJ1; 7 bases line up with TRDD2. J gave up 0 bases and V 2 bases, and 12 bases lay outside the gene matches. CDR1 is TSWWSYY, CDR2 QGS, per germline. This CDR3 region has 18 residues. CDR3 sequence reads: CALGEVSYSLPYTDKLIF. For the CDR3, the DNA is TGTGCTCTTGGGGAAGTTTCCTACTCCCTACCGTACACCGATAAACTCATCTTT.

The chain employs TRDV1 and TRDJ1, with TRDD3 identical over 9 bases. The J gene, left out of TCRdb, was set here by checking the DNA against germline. From germline, CDR1 is TSWWSYY and CDR2 QGS. The CDR3 has 19 amino acids. V shed 1 base and J 7 bases; nucleotides not matched to a gene: 19. CDR3 loop: CALGEPWALGDIQRSKLIF. In nucleotides, the CDR3 is TGTGCTCTTGGGGAACCCTGGGCCTTGGGGGATATTCAGAGATCTAAACTCATCTTT.

This clone occurred a few times. The chain uses TRDV1 and TRDJ1; 11 nucleotides match TRDD3. CDR3 length: 19 amino acids. Unmatched junction bases numbered 11, after V lost 2 bases and J lost 0 bases. Germline V gene data show CDR1 as TSWWSYY and CDR2 as QGS. The CDR3: CALGEGVLGDTPNTDKLIF. CDR3 DNA: TGTGCTCTTGGGGAAGGGGTCCTGGGGGATACACCCAACACCGATAAACTCATCTTT.

This clone came up a few times. V gene TRDV1 combines with J gene TRDJ1; 10 bases agree with TRDD3. V lost 4 bases, J lost 3 bases, and 26 bases stayed unmatched. The CDR3 contains 22 residues. Germline CDR1 is TSWWSYY and CDR2 is QGS. The CDR3 loop reads CALGVRSFTFFEGDTLSDKLIF. DNA for the CDR3: TGTGCTCTTGGGGTCCGGTCTTTTACGTTCTTCGAGGGGGATACGCTGTCCGATAAACTCATCTTT.

This clone was counted only a few times. The germline gene is not matched at one end of the junction; a read error may be the cause. The rearrangement joins TRDV1 to TRDJ1, with 7 nucleotides matching TRDD3. The CDR3 runs to 17 residues. Germline V gene data show CDR1 as TSWWSYY and CDR2 as QGS. As DNA, the CDR3 is TGTGCTCTTGGGGAACTACGGCCTGGGGGCTATACCGGTAAACTCATCTTT. Amino acids: CALGELRPGGYTGKLIF.